This T cell receptor beta chain was recorded in a study of blood T cells in healthy people across ages. Primers used in a second PCR of roughly 6 to 12 cycles were a sample-barcoded 5' primer and a J-beta primer mix. Individual samples furnished no less than 3 million CDR3-containing paired-end reads apiece. TCRdb re-derived calls from the 5' RACE reads in MiXCR, one entry per CDR3 protein. The data show about 780,000 distinct CDR3 sequences, around 62% seen once. Broader study findings: It was found that TCR beta diversity correlated strongly with the percentage of naive T cells. PBMCs left unsorted prevented a conclusive naive versus antigen-experienced comparison. Compared with aged donors, long-lived donors showed fewer expanded clones, suggesting selection.

Details on this clonotype: Antigen unknown.

Germline CDR1 SGDLS, CDR2 YYNGEE. V lost 0 bases to trimming and J lost 5 bases; unmatched junction nucleotides: 9. This CDR3 contains 16 residues. J is TRBJ1-1 and V is TRBV9; 8 nucleotides agree with TRBD1. The specimen sequenced was blood. The sequence was obtained from a young man in good health. The CDR3 loop reads CASSVGQGAAWTEAFF. In nucleotides, the CDR3 is TGTGCCAGCAGCGTAGGGCAGGGGGCGGCTTGGACTGAAGCTTTCTTT.